Each of the 14 T cell receptor beta chains below was sequenced from the same sample in a study of OX40 agonist ivuxolimab in advanced cancers. Generated by immunoSEQ multiplex PCR, the TCRdb table keeps only in-frame clones and is missing some. The table lists approximately 77,000 clones, around four fifths of them singletons. Sequences were derived from CD4+ or CD8+ T cells sorted from blood, sampled in a trial of the OX40 agonist ivuxolimab. These receptors came from an adult with an advanced solid tumor such as melanoma, head and neck, liver or kidney cancer.

The chain carries TRBV30 and TRBJ1-4; 8 bases align to TRBD1. The CDR3 runs to 17 residues. Germline CDR1 GTSNPN, CDR2 SVGIG (reference sequence). The ends lost 2 bases at V and 8 bases at J; junction bases unmatched: 16. The CDR3 region is CAWSIPDVWDRREKLFF. The CDR3 DNA reads TGTGCCTGGAGTATACCCGACGTGTGGGACAGGAGGGAAAAACTGTTTTTT.

This clone appeared once. This rearrangement joins TRBV4-2 to TRBJ1-2; D not resolved. This CDR3 contains 14 residues. V gave up 0 bases and J gave up 0 bases, with 5 bases separating them. The V gene's germline CDR1 is LGHNA and CDR2 YNFKEQ. In DNA, the CDR3 is TGTGCCAGCAGCCAAGACCTAGCTAACTATGGCTACACCTTC. Amino acid sequence: CASSQDLANYGYTF.

This rearrangement joins TRBV7-8 to TRBJ1-1, with D possibly TRBD1 on 6 matching bases. V gave up 1 base and J gave up 1 base, with 7 bases separating them. The length of the CDR3 is 14 residues. Per the germline V gene, CDR1 is SGHVS and CDR2 is FQNEAQ. CDR3 loop: CASSLGTANTEAFF. CDR3 coding DNA: TGTGCCAGCAGCTTAGGGACAGCGAACACTGAAGCTTTCTTT.

This chain joins TRBV28 and TRBJ1-3, with TRBD1 matching over 7 bases. CDR1 and CDR2 from the germline V gene are MDHEN and SYDVKM. The CDR3 spans 13 residues. J gave up 4 bases and V 3 bases, and 0 bases lay outside the gene matches. The CDR3 coding sequence is TGTGCCAGCAGTTTGGGACAGGGAAACACCATATATTTT. Its protein product is CASSLGQGNTIYF.

The chain recombines TRBV9 with TRBJ2-7, with TRBD2 matching over 8 bases. The germline CDR1 and CDR2 sequences are SGDLS and YYNGEE. The CDR3 length is 14 residues. The V gene end was trimmed by 0 bases and the J gene end by 4 bases; junction bases not matched to a gene: 3. CDR3 in DNA: TGTGCCAGCAGCGTAGGAGCGGGAGCTTACGAGCAGTACTTC. It specifies CASSVGAGAYEQYF.

The J gene is TRBJ1-2, the V gene TRBV6-5; 8 bases align to TRBD1. The CDR3 sequence is 12 residues long. The V gene's germline CDR1 is MNHEY and CDR2 SVGAGI. J lost 4 bases, V lost 6 bases, and 1 base had no gene match. The CDR3 region has the DNA TGTGCCAGCAGGGGACAGGCCTATGGCTACACCTTC. This gives the protein CASRGQAYGYTF.

The J gene is TRBJ1-2, the V gene TRBV7-2, with a tentative D call TRBD1 (6 bases). Trimming took 4 bases from V and 4 from J, leaving 10 bases between them. Germline lookup yields CDR1 SGHTA and CDR2 FQGNSA. The CDR3 has 13 amino acids. CDR3 residues: CASSSTGLYGYTF. Written as DNA, the CDR3 is TGTGCCAGCAGCTCAACAGGGCTCTATGGCTACACCTTC.

The sample holds a few counts of this clone. The chain is built from TRBV27 and TRBJ1-1; a possible D gene is TRBD1 (5 bases). This CDR3 is built from 14 residues. The V gene lost 5 bases and the J gene lost 1 base, with 11 bases spanning the gap. CDR1 is MNHEY and CDR2 is SMNVEV in the germline V gene (reference sequence). CDR3 region: CASSRGRGNTEAFF. CDR3 nucleotides: TGTGCCAGCAGTCGGGGACGGGGGAACACTGAAGCTTTCTTT.

The V and J genes are TRBV29-1 and TRBJ2-3; 15 bases agree with TRBD2. The germline gives CDR1 SQVTM, CDR2 ANQGSEA. The CDR3 covers 19 residues. Trimming cost V 1 base and J 4 bases; bases outside gene matches: 12. The CDR3 region is CSVEGIGLAGGQGADTQYF. CDR3 nucleotide sequence: TGCAGCGTTGAAGGAATAGGACTAGCGGGGGGGCAAGGAGCAGATACGCAGTATTTT.

This rearrangement joins TRBV9 to TRBJ2-7, with 7 bases lining up with TRBD2. The CDR3 runs to 15 residues. Trimming removed 0 bases from V and 2 bases from J; junction bases left unmatched: 5. Germline CDR1 and CDR2: SGDLS and YYNGEE. In DNA, the CDR3 is TGTGCCAGCAGCGTAGCCAGCGGGGATACCTACGAGCAGTACTTC. Translating gives CASSVASGDTYEQYF.

The chain recombines TRBV6-6 with TRBJ2-7; D perhaps matches TRBD1 (5 bases). The CDR3 has 13 amino acids. Germline V gene sequence: CDR1 MNHNY, CDR2 SVGAGI (reference sequence). The V and J ends lost 0 bases and 3 bases respectively, with 6 bases between them. CDR3 amino acids: CASSYSDSYEQYF. In DNA, the CDR3 is TGTGCCAGCAGTTACTCTGACAGCTACGAGCAGTACTTC.

The chain uses TRBV7-2 and TRBJ2-5; 14 bases line up with TRBD2. Germline V gene sequence: CDR1 SGHTA, CDR2 FQGNSA. With V trimmed by 3 bases and J by 5 bases, 5 bases remained unmatched. The CDR3 sequence is 16 residues long. In nucleotides, the CDR3 is TGTGCCAGCAGCTTGGGACTAGCGGGGGTCCGGGAGACCCAGTACTTC. It encodes CASSLGLAGVRETQYF.

V and J are TRBV4-3 and TRBJ2-2; the match to TRBD2 covers 11 bases. Germline V gives CDR1 LGHNA, CDR2 YSLEER. After removal of 1 base from V and 5 bases from J, the junction contained 0 bases not matched to a gene. The CDR3 has 15 residues. The chain's CDR3 is CASSQGLAGTGELFF. CDR3 bases: TGCGCCAGCAGCCAAGGACTAGCGGGGACCGGGGAGCTGTTTTTT.

As concerns this clone: Other nucleotide sequences in the sample specify the same CDR3. This chain joins TRBV4-1 and TRBJ2-1, with D unresolved. V was clipped by 0 bases and J by 0 bases, with 9 bases between them. The CDR3 runs to 16 residues. In germline, CDR1 is MGHRA, CDR2 YSYEKL. CDR3 protein: CASSQDRSSSYNEQFF. CDR3 sequence (DNA): TGCGCCAGCAGCCAAGACAGGTCGAGCTCCTACAATGAGCAGTTCTTC.